Sequencing of this TCR beta chain was carried out in a study of shared clonotypes between healthy human individuals. Assay: immunoSEQ multiplex PCR; the TCRdb copy retains only in-frame clones and omits some. The data contain millions of clones, roughly nine tenths of them singletons. V dropped 1 base and J dropped 0 bases, with 7 bases sitting between them. Germline V CDR1 and CDR2: SGHVS, FQNEAQ. This CDR3 spans 15 amino acids. The V and J genes are TRBV7-8 and TRBJ1-5; D uncertain. The sequence was collected from a man younger than 35 in good health. The sample taken for sequencing was naive CD4+ T cells sorted from blood. The subset: CD45RA+ positively selected. The CDR3 protein is CASSLEGFSNQPQHF. The CDR3 nucleotides are TGTGCCAGCAGCTTAGAAGGGTTTAGCAATCAGCCCCAGCATTTT.